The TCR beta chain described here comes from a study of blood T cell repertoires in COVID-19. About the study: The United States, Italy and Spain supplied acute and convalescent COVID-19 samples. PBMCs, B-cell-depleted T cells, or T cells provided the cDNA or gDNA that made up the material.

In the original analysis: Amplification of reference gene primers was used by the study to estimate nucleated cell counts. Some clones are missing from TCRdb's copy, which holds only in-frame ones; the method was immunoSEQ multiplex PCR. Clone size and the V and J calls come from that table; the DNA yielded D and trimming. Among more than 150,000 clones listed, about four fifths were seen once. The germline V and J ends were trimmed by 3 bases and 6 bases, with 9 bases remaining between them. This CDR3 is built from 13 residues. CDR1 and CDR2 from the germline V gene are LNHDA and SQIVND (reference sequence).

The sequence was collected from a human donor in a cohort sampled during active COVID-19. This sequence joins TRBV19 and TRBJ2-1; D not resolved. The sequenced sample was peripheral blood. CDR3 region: CASSIPPGNEQFF. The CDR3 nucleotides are TGTGCCAGTAGTATCCCCCCAGGCAATGAGCAGTTCTTC.